This T cell receptor beta chain was retrieved from a study of blood T cell repertoires in COVID-19. Looking at the study overall: Sources were T cells, B-cell-depleted T cells, or PBMCs; the material itself was cDNA or gDNA.

This CDR3 has 15 residues. V lost 1 base, J lost 11 bases, and 10 bases stayed unmatched. Per the germline V gene, CDR1 is SGHTA and CDR2 is FQGNSA. In the authors' methods: Amplifying reference gene primers gave estimates of nucleated cell counts. Sequencing was performed with immunoSEQ multiplex PCR; in TCRdb, only in-frame clones are kept and a portion is missing. V, J and clone size are those of that table, while D and trimming were read from the DNA. In the table there are tens of thousands of clones, about 83% of which are singletons. The sample consisted of peripheral blood. The TCR sequence derives from a human donor in a cohort sampled during active COVID-19. This chain uses TRBV7-2 with TRBJ1-1; TRBD1 matches at 10 bases. The CDR3 DNA is TGTGCCAGCAGCTTAGAGTTTTGGACAGGGGGTGAGGCTTTCTTT. Protein product: CASSLEFWTGGEAFF.